The clone carrying this T cell receptor (beta chain) has just a few counts. The target antigen is unknown. Using a J-beta primer mix together with a sample-barcoded 5' primer, a second PCR was run for roughly 6 to 11 cycles. TCRdb recomputed calls from the 5' RACE reads with MiXCR, one row per CDR3 protein. The table shows roughly 700,000 distinct CDR3 sequences, with approximately 50% occurring only once. The data were taken from a study of blood T cells in healthy people across ages. Study outcomes and limitations: Shifts in expanded clonotypes may have been confounded by donor CMV status, which was unknown. Researchers deemed the diversity estimates from one million T cells underestimates. In older individuals, TCR beta diversity per million T cells was lower, falling roughly linearly with age. Since the PBMCs were unsorted, naive and antigen-experienced cells could not be conclusively compared.

The CDR3 totals 14 residues. V was shortened by 8 bases and J by 0 bases, with 13 bases between the two germline ends. The germline V gene has CDR1 KGHSH and CDR2 LQKENI. The sequencing input was blood. The TCR originated in a woman in her sixties or seventies in good health. The rearrangement links TRBV18 to TRBJ1-1; no definite D call. In nucleotides, the CDR3 is TGTGCCAGCCAACTAACGTATATGAACACTGAAGCTTTCTTT. Its protein product is CASQLTYMNTEAFF.